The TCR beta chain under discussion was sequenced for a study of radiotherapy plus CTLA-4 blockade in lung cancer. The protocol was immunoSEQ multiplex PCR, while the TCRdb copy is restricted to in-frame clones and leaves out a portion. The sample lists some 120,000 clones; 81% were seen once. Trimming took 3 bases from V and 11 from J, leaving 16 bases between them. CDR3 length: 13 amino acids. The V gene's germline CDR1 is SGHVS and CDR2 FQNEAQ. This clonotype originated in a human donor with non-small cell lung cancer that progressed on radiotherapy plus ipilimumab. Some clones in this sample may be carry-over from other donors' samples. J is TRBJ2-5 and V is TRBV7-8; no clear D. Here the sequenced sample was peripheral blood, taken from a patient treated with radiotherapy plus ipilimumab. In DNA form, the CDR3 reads TGTGCCAGCAGCTTCAAGGACGGAGTTGAGCAGTACTTC. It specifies CASSFKDGVEQYF.